Given below is one T cell receptor beta chain in context. What it recognizes is unknown. The sample is drawn from a study of cytomegalovirus exposure and HLA in healthy donors. On the study more broadly: Approximately 80 million unique TCRs from HLA-typed donors were held in an early data release. Findings and caveats of the study: TCR association rates varied by HLA locus in a later analysis, with DRB1 highest and HLA-C lowest. In a later analysis, around 18,000 TCR beta sequences were associated with HLA alleles at 0.05 false discovery rate. A likely sequencing artifact accounted for one observed cluster of highly shared sequence variants.

The PCR made use of 60 Vbeta and 13 Jbeta primers. Using immunoSEQ multiplex PCR, the repertoire was profiled, and TCRdb retains in-frame clones only, with some absent. The table includes around 200,000 clones, about 80% detected once. This CDR3 has 14 amino acids. Trimming shortened V by 7 bases and J by 3 bases, and 13 bases separated the two germline ends. CDR1 is LNHDA and CDR2 is SQIVND in the germline V gene (reference sequence). V usage is TRBV19 and J usage is TRBJ1-3; no clear D. This receptor was obtained from a boy between 5 and 17 years old in good health and CMV-seronegative. Material for sequencing was PBMCs. For the CDR3, the DNA is TGTGCCAGTAACGAGGGTGTTGTTGGAAACACCATATATTTT. This gives the protein CASNEGVVGNTIYF.